The clone carrying this T cell receptor (beta chain) was seen ten or more times. The antigen is unknown. These data belong to a study of T cell repertoires in cytomegalovirus infection. Findings of the study overall: CMV carriers having the relevant HLA were flagged by cumulative public TCR beta family frequency.

A single record per CDR3 protein comes from TCRdb applying MiXCR to the reads. Altogether approximately 500,000 distinct CDR3 sequences are present, about 15% being singletons, with the ten largest covering 20% to 30%. This CDR3 has 15 residues. After removal of 0 bases from V and 5 bases from J, the junction contained 5 bases not matched to a gene. Looked up from germline, CDR1 is SGHVS and CDR2 is FQNEAQ. Sequenced: CD8+ T cells from PBMCs. This chain connects TRBV7-8 to TRBJ2-7, with 9 bases lining up with TRBD1. This TCR derives from a human donor in good health (CMV status not recorded). Some clones in this sample may be carry-over from other donors' samples. CDR3 sequence reads: CASSLADRGTDEQYF. In nucleotides, the CDR3 is TGTGCCAGCAGCTTAGCTGACAGGGGGACGGACGAGCAGTACTTC.